This T cell receptor (beta chain) came from a study of blood T cell repertoires in COVID-19. Study background: Samples taken during acute and convalescent COVID-19 were collected in the United States, Italy and Spain. Nucleic acid was either cDNA or gDNA, and it came from T cells, B-cell-depleted T cells, or PBMCs.

The CDR3 contains 17 residues. Germline CDR1 reads LNHDA; CDR2 reads SQIVND (reference sequence). V shed 9 bases, J shed 3 bases, and the junction held 16 bases outside the gene matches. In the original workflow: For nucleated cells, counts were estimated from reference gene primer amplification. Assay used: immunoSEQ multiplex PCR; TCRdb lists only in-frame clones, some missing. The V and J calls and the clone size are those of that table, but D and trimming were determined from the DNA. The sample carries about 58,000 clones, 90% recorded once. The sample consisted of peripheral blood. This TCR came from a man between 60 and 75 years old with acute or convalescent COVID-19. This sequence joins TRBV19 and TRBJ2-7; TRBD1 matches at 11 bases. The CDR3 reads CARGGQGAGRSCYEQYF. The CDR3 DNA reads TGTGCCAGGGGCGGACAGGGGGCAGGGAGGAGTTGCTACGAGCAGTACTTC.